This T cell receptor (beta chain) was sequenced in a study of OX40 agonist ivuxolimab in advanced cancers. With regard to the full study: Ivuxolimab was an agonistic, fully human IgG2 monoclonal antibody directed against OX40 (CD134), a costimulatory receptor. Intravenous ivuxolimab was administered to patients every 2 weeks at six dose levels: 0.01, 0.1, 0.3, 1.5, 3 and 10 mg/kg. Among the 50 to 55 dose-escalation patients, about 20 had hepatocellular carcinoma, roughly 15 melanoma, 9 renal cell carcinoma and 9 head and neck cancer. The dose-escalation cohort was around 84% male with a mean age of about 54 years, ranging from about 20 to 80. Patients were allowed to have had prior anti-PD-1, anti-PD-L1 or anti-CTLA-4 therapy, and 30% to 40% of the dose-escalation patients had been treated with checkpoint inhibitors. Three dose-escalation patients achieved partial responses, one with hepatocellular carcinoma and two with cutaneous melanoma. Peripheral TCRbeta sequencing aimed to test whether ivuxolimab altered TCR sequence diversity and caused clonal T-cell expansion. The paper covers the monotherapy dose-escalation part of the phase I ivuxolimab trial, which included N ≈ 57 patients. Paper-wide results and their limitations: Partial responders in the 0.1-3.0 mg/kg groups had among the lowest normalized peripheral clonal expansion, especially among CD8+ T cells. At doses of 0.1 to 3.0 mg/kg, clonal expansion of both CD4+ and CD8+ T cells in blood was seen between baseline and week 6. The antigen specificity of the peripheral T cells that underwent clonal expansion was not determined. Low levels of normalized T-cell clonal expansion were also seen in some nonresponding patients. After ivuxolimab, CD8+ T cells had more expanded clones than CD4+ T cells on average.

The trial excluded patients who had a history of autoimmune disease or who were on systemic immunosuppression. Peripheral blood for TCR sequencing was collected from all dose cohorts at baseline, on cycle 4 day 1, and on cycle 7 day 1. Samples came from an open-label, multicenter, first-in-human phase I dose-escalation trial of ivuxolimab. Adults with locally advanced or metastatic melanoma, renal cell carcinoma, hepatocellular carcinoma or head and neck squamous cell carcinoma were enrolled in the trial. CD4+ and CD8+ T cells were sorted separately from peripheral blood before TCR sequencing. Genomic DNA was extracted from sorted cells for sequencing of the TCRbeta CDR3 region. TCRbeta CDR3 regions were sequenced using the immunoSEQ Assay. TCRdb obtained this table from immuneACCESS and retained in-frame rearrangements with V and J assigned. These tables miss some clones; where compared with another copy, unresolved V genes account for less than half of the shortfall, and the remainder is unexplained. The sample table contains tens of thousands of clones; only one count was recorded for approximately 87% of them. 5.2% of the sample rests with the top ten.

This clone was seen only a few times. It lacks a known antigen. No much larger clone exists at a distance of one base, and base qualities are not known. This clonotype was obtained from an adult with an advanced solid tumor such as melanoma, head and neck, liver or kidney cancer. The sample was CD4+ or CD8+ T cells sorted from blood, taken in a trial of the OX40 agonist ivuxolimab.

In nucleotides, the sequence is TGTGCCAGCAGTTCTGGCAGAGCGACTAACTATGGCTACACCTTC. It codes for CASSSGRATNYGYTF. This sequence uses TRBV6-1 and TRBJ1-2; the D gene is unclear. CDR1 and CDR2 were assigned from the germline V gene as MNHNS and SASEGT. Its CDR3 holds 15 amino acids, cysteine through phenylalanine. Only CDR3 DNA remains: 45 bases, in frame from the first base. The germline ends are 13 bases apart after V is trimmed by 5 bases and J by 0 bases.